The present TCR beta chain was sequenced within a study of Graves' ophthalmopathy and Graves' hyperthyroidism (dated by TCRdb to the late 2010s). Notes on the research overall: Peripheral blood samples were taken at the time of initial diagnosis, before any treatment was given. To tell Graves' ophthalmopathy apart from Graves' hyperthyroidism, and to predict which patients would progress to ophthalmopathy, the study relied on TCR beta repertoire signatures. For independent validation, a separate cohort was made up of approximately 18 hyperthyroidism patients plus 17 patients who later progressed from hyperthyroidism to ophthalmopathy. To explore V-J signatures distinguishing ophthalmopathy from hyperthyroidism, a discovery set of 100 patients (roughly 45 ophthalmopathy, about 57 stable hyperthyroidism) was enrolled. Following sampling, methimazole starting at 30 mg daily was administered to hyperthyroidism patients, and high-dose intravenous methylprednisolone was administered to ophthalmopathy patients. In total, around 140 blood samples were TCR-sequenced: 43 ophthalmopathy, about 75 hyperthyroidism and roughly 17 hyperthyroidism-to-ophthalmopathy patients. T-cell repertoires of thyroid tissue and blood were compared in more than 5 hyperthyroidism patients. General findings and caveats noted by the study authors: In cross-validation, the 13-signature model distinguished ophthalmopathy from stable hyperthyroidism with about 87% sensitivity and nearly 82% specificity, and in the test set the corresponding values were roughly 80% and 76%. In validation, the model predicted ophthalmopathy progression with nearly 71% sensitivity and less than 80% specificity; some 13 predicted patients were CT-confirmed with GO in a median of 6.5 months. No statistical method was used to set the sample size in advance, and the investigators knew which group each participant was assigned to. Most expanded thyroid clonotypes with a frequency above 0.001 also appeared in blood, which suggests that blood repertoires may reflect the immune response in the thyroid.

Hyperthyroidism was defined as stable when no progression to ophthalmopathy occurred within 18 months of follow-up. Patients with hyperthyroidism were aged 18 to 65 years, had been newly diagnosed, and had a disease duration of less than 2 months. Patients with other autoimmune diseases, uncontrolled infections, pregnancy or lactation were excluded. Diagnosis relied on clinical symptoms, serum thyroxine, TRAb, thyroid ultrasound and orbital computed tomography. Using Ficoll-Paque density gradient centrifugation, PBMCs were isolated from about 10 ml of fresh peripheral blood. Trizol reagent was used to extract the total RNA, and its quality was then checked on an Agilent 2100 Bioanalyzer. A distance of 14 bases separates the germline ends of V and J, which lose 4 bases and 7 bases respectively. The germline V gene provides CDR1 SQVTM and CDR2 ANQGSEA. Its CDR3 holds 13 amino acids, cysteine through phenylalanine. The read is trimmed to its CDR3 DNA, 39 bases read in frame from base 1.

TCR beta CDR3 regions were amplified from RNA transcripts for repertoire sequencing. The first round was an RT-PCR using HTBI primers with the Qiagen OneStep RT-PCR kit, and this first round was followed by a second-round multiplex PCR, then size selection and purification. Libraries were sequenced on an Illumina HiSeq2000 using paired-end 100 bp reads. The original methods were these. Reads were processed with SOAPnuke, discarding reads with adapters, uncalled bases, mean Phred below 15, or no exact constant-primer or identifier match. High-quality paired reads were merged with COPE v1.2.5. Each unique nucleotide sequence was defined as a clonotype, and clonotypes were aligned to IMGT TRB V, D and J references with MiTCR v1.1. The analysis was limited to V-J combinations with a frequency above 0.0001, which together covered roughly 99% of the repertoires. For each V-J combination, a TCR clonal expansion and chaos score was defined as the ratio of F50 clonal expansion to chaos observed in the TCRdist matrix. Welch's t-statistics and random forest were used to reduce features to more than ten V-J combinations, which were fed into a naive Bayes classifier. The similarity between thyroid and blood repertoires was quantified using the Morisita-Horn index. TCRdb reprocessing: public reads trimmed at Q25 with fastp, clones called with MiXCR, in-frame beta chains kept. Merged by CDR3 protein, the rows form single entries marked with the most common genes and DNA. These V and J calls derive from TCRdb rather than the authors' analysis. The sample table shows about 390,000 distinct CDR3 sequences, and about a sixth are seen once. Roughly 2.4% of the sample rests with the top ten.

This clonotype was detected many times. The target of this receptor is not known. One base away there is no much larger clone; base qualities are not given. This receptor was identified in an adult woman with stable Graves' hyperthyroidism. Sequencing was carried out using peripheral blood. The sequence links TRBV29-1 to TRBJ2-4; TRBD1 is a possible D gene, resting on 5 matching bases. CDR3 region: CSVVGQGSNIQYF. The nucleotide sequence reads TGCAGCGTTGTCGGTCAGGGATCTAACATTCAGTACTTC.